This record covers a single TCR beta chain. The data belong to a study of blood T cell repertoires in COVID-19. Study-level information: The cDNA or gDNA used as material had been derived from T cells, B-cell-depleted T cells, or PBMCs.

This CDR3 is 18 amino acids long. Germline V lookup: CDR1 SNHLY, CDR2 FYNNEI. Trimming took 7 bases from V and 1 from J, leaving 20 bases between them. Original processing methods: Counts of nucleated cells, estimated from reference gene primer amplification, were obtained. Sequencing was performed with immunoSEQ multiplex PCR; in TCRdb, only in-frame clones are kept and a portion is missing. That table furnishes V, J and clone size, whereas the DNA furnished D and trimming. The sample holds around 110,000 clones, 90% seen once. This receptor was identified in a human donor with active COVID-19. The donor label of this sample is uncertain. What was sequenced was peripheral blood. This rearrangement joins TRBV2 to TRBJ2-6; D is possibly TRBD2 (6 bases). The CDR3 region has the DNA TGTGCCAGCACAGACCGGGACTTTCGAAATTCTGGGGCCAACGTCCTGACTTTC. This gives the protein CASTDRDFRNSGANVLTF. Looking up the rest from reference TRBV2 and TRBJ2-6 gives the full variable domain: EPEVTQTPSHQVTQMGQEVILRCVPISNHLYFYWYRQILGQKVEFLVSFYNNEISEKSEIFDDQFSVERPDGSNFTLKIRSTKLEDSAMYFCASTDRDFRNSGANVLTFGAGSRLTVL.